Included here is one TCR beta chain sequence, with context. The data derive from a study of blood T cell repertoires in COVID-19. On the study more broadly: Researchers got acute and convalescent COVID-19 samples from the United States, Italy and Spain.

TCRdb keeps only in-frame clones here, not all; method: immunoSEQ multiplex PCR. There are 360,000 or so clones in the sample; around 90% occur only once, and roughly 6.8% lies in the top ten. The CDR3 has 14 amino acids. CDR1 is MNHEY and CDR2 is SMNVEV in the germline V gene (reference sequence). V lost 7 bases and J lost 7, with 16 bases in between. This clonotype originated in a man younger than 30 with active or convalescent COVID-19. This chain uses TRBV27 with TRBJ1-4; D possibly corresponds to TRBD1 (5 bases). The sample taken for sequencing was peripheral blood. In DNA form, the CDR3 reads TGTGCCAGCACTCCCCGACCAGGGTTTGAAAAACTGTTTTTT. Protein product: CASTPRPGFEKLFF.